The next 27 T cell receptor beta chains were all read from a single sample in a study of T cells after yellow fever vaccination (dated by TCRdb to the late 2010s). Explained via the paper, the treatment or condition label denotes: live attenuated yellow fever vaccine strain. Preparation of the library involved 5' RACE. The instrument was an Illumina NovaSeq 6000. TCRdb redid the processing of the public reads, applying fastp at Q25 and MiXCR, and retained in-frame beta chains. When rows share a CDR3 protein, they turn into one entry using the most common DNA and genes. This sample holds around 340,000 distinct CDR3 sequences; under 15% were observed only once. Jointly, the top ten make up roughly 3.1% of the sample. This material consisted of CD4+ T cells sorted from PBMCs, taken 15 days after the yellow fever booster vaccination. These receptor sequences come from a man between 18 and 29 years old who received the YFV17D yellow fever vaccine.

The V call is TRBV7-9, the J call TRBJ1-6; D unclear. The CDR3 covers 15 residues. Germline V gene lookup returns CDR1 SEHNR and CDR2 FQNEAQ (reference sequence). Trimming shortened V by 4 bases and J by 4 bases, and 11 bases separated the two germline ends. The CDR3 is CASSSEGAYNSPLHF. The DNA for the CDR3 is TGTGCCAGCAGCTCAGAGGGAGCTTATAATTCACCCCTCCACTTT.

The chain couples TRBV5-4 to TRBJ1-4; 9 bases are a match to TRBD1. Germline V lookup: CDR1 SGHNT, CDR2 YYREEE (reference sequence). CDR3 length: 17 amino acids. With 5 bases clipped from V and 7 bases from J, the junction kept 15 bases outside the gene matches. The CDR3 bases are TGTGCCAGCAGTCGAGGGGGACAACAGGGGGCAAGTGAAAAACTGTTTTTT. Translation: CASSRGGQQGASEKLFF.

There are a few counts of this clonotype. The V and J genes are TRBV4-3 and TRBJ2-5; D ambiguous. V lost 0 bases, J lost 5 bases, and 10 bases lay in between. CDR1 and CDR2 (germline): LGHNA, YSLEER. The CDR3 runs 14 residues. CDR3: CASSQDTGRETQYF. The CDR3 DNA reads as TGCGCCAGCAGCCAAGATACCGGACGCGAGACCCAGTACTTC.

The chain recombines TRBV5-1 with TRBJ2-7, with D uncertain. V shed 1 base and J shed 5 bases, with 16 bases lying between them. Germline V gene lookup returns CDR1 SGHRS and CDR2 YFSETQ. The CDR3 length is 15 residues. CDR3 region: CASSLRIVETDEQYF. The CDR3 DNA sequence: TGCGCCAGCAGCTTGAGAATAGTTGAAACCGACGAGCAGTACTTC.

This clonotype was observed many times. This rearrangement joins TRBV7-2 to TRBJ1-5, with 7 bases that match TRBD1. The ends lost 1 base at V and 5 bases at J; junction bases unmatched: 2. CDR1 SGHTA and CDR2 FQGNSA come from the germline V gene. The length of the CDR3 is 14 residues. CDR3 loop: CASSLGQGYQPQHF. CDR3 sequence (DNA): TGTGCCAGCAGCTTAGGACAGGGATATCAGCCCCAGCATTTT.

The chain employs TRBV7-2 and TRBJ2-2; D is uncertain. V was shortened by 4 bases and J by 0 bases, with 15 bases between the two germline ends. The CDR3 has 17 residues. CDR1 and CDR2 from the germline V gene are SGHTA and FQGNSA. The CDR3 DNA reads as TGTGCCAGCAGCTCTTTCAGGACGGACGCGAACACCGGGGAGCTGTTTTTT. It specifies CASSSFRTDANTGELFF.

The table lists this clonotype with a few counts. The chain recombines TRBV27 with TRBJ1-1; 8 bases align to TRBD1. The CDR3 runs to 12 residues. Per the germline V gene, CDR1 is MNHEY and CDR2 is SMNVEV (reference sequence). V lost 5 bases, J lost 11 bases, and 7 bases stayed unmatched. This CDR3 is CASSTGQGSAFF. The CDR3 DNA follows: TGTGCCAGCAGTACTGGACAGGGCAGCGCTTTCTTT.

This chain uses TRBV4-3 with TRBJ2-1, with unresolved D. This CDR3 contains 15 residues. Germline V lookup: CDR1 LGHNA, CDR2 YSLEER. V was shortened by 3 bases and J by 0 bases, with 9 bases between the two germline ends. CDR3 coding DNA: TGCGCCAGCAGCCATGTTATGAGCTCCTACAATGAGCAGTTCTTC. Protein product: CASSHVMSSYNEQFF.

This clonotype was picked up a small number of times. The chain links TRBV5-4 to TRBJ1-4, with a possible D match to TRBD1 (6 bases). CDR1 and CDR2 (germline): SGHNT, YYREEE (reference sequence). V dropped 4 bases and J dropped 8 bases, with 15 bases sitting between them. This CDR3 has 14 amino acids. The CDR3 DNA is TGTGCCAGCAGCCCATCGGGGGGCTTCGAAAAACTGTTTTTT. Its translation is CASSPSGGFEKLFF.

The CDR3 region has the DNA TGTGCCAGCAGCGTAGGACTAGCGCATACCGGGGAGCTGTTTTTT. Protein product: CASSVGLAHTGELFF. This chain connects TRBV7-9 to TRBJ2-2, with TRBD2 matching over 9 bases. The CDR3 covers 15 residues. V gave up 5 bases and J gave up 5 bases; unmatched junction bases: 6. Germline V gives CDR1 SEHNR, CDR2 FQNEAQ (reference sequence).

This clonotype was seen a few times. This sequence joins TRBV7-2 and TRBJ1-3; TRBD1 matches at 7 bases. CDR3 length equals 16 residues. The germline V gene encodes CDR1 SGHTA and CDR2 FQGNSA. V shed 3 bases, J shed 0 bases, and the junction held 5 bases outside the gene matches. CDR3 sequence reads: CASSFRGWNSGNTIYF. In DNA, the CDR3 is TGTGCCAGCAGCTTCAGGGGGTGGAACTCTGGAAACACCATATATTTT.

This clonotype showed up just a few times. The rearrangement uses TRBV5-1 and TRBJ2-1; the D gene is possibly TRBD1 (6 bases). CDR3 length equals 15 residues. Trimming took 3 bases from V and 4 from J, leaving 14 bases between them. Germline CDR1 and CDR2: SGHRS and YFSETQ. CDR3 coding DNA: TGCGCCAGCAGCTGGGCCAGGGGTTTATACAATGAGCAGTTCTTC. It encodes CASSWARGLYNEQFF.

This clonotype was observed at least ten times. CDR3 in DNA: TGTGCCAGCAGCTTAGCTAGCGGGGGCACAGATACGCAGTATTTT. This sequence encodes CASSLASGGTDTQYF. This chain uses TRBV7-9 with TRBJ2-3, with 8 positions matching TRBD2. Germline values: CDR1 SEHNR, CDR2 FQNEAQ (reference sequence). V gave up 0 bases and J gave up 1 base; unmatched junction bases: 0. The length of the CDR3 is 15 residues.

CDR3 sequence: CSALTSLADTQYF. CDR3 bases: TGCAGTGCTCTGACTAGCCTCGCGGATACGCAGTATTTT. This chain joins TRBV20-1 and TRBJ2-3; TRBD2 aligns across 7 bases. The V and J ends lost 5 bases and 6 bases, in that order; junction bases with no gene match: 8. CDR1 is DFQATT, CDR2 SNEGSKA, per germline (reference sequence). The CDR3 is 13 residues long.

There are many counts of this clonotype. The chain links TRBV20-1 to TRBJ1-4, with D perhaps TRBD1 (6 bases). In germline, CDR1 is DFQATT, CDR2 SNEGSKA (reference sequence). CDR3 length: 14 residues. Trimming pared 4 bases from V and 8 bases from J, leaving 17 bases between. CDR3 bases: TGCAGTGCTATCCTCCCAGGGGTTTACGAAAAACTGTTTTTT. It translates to CSAILPGVYEKLFF.

This clonotype was recorded at least ten times. V is TRBV12-3 or TRBV12-4 and J is TRBJ2-1; D tentatively fits TRBD1 or TRBD2 (5 bases each). The CDR3 extends over 14 amino acids. Between the trimmed V and J ends, which lost 5 bases and 9 bases, there was a span of 17 bases. The CDR3 nucleotides are TGTGCCAGCAGTCGCCCCCCCCCCGGGGCTGAGCAGTTCTTC. Translated: CASSRPPPGAEQFF.

The V call is TRBV12-3 or TRBV12-4, the J call TRBJ2-3; D remains unclear. Between the trimmed V and J ends, which lost 0 bases and 4 bases, there was a span of 11 bases. This CDR3 has 15 residues. CDR3 nucleotide sequence: TGTGCCAGCAGTTTAGCGGTAGGGTCCGCAGATACGCAGTATTTT. It translates to CASSLAVGSADTQYF.

The genes are TRBV7-9 and TRBJ2-3, with a possible D match to TRBD2 (5 bases). Trimming left V 3 bases short and J 2 bases short, with 15 bases between. Germline V gene lookup returns CDR1 SEHNR and CDR2 FQNEAQ (reference sequence). CDR3 size: 16 residues. The CDR3 DNA sequence: TGTGCCAGCAGCTTCAGGCTAGCAGGTCTCACAGATACGCAGTATTTT. Translating gives CASSFRLAGLTDTQYF.

To note about this clonotype: Just one base apart from a much larger clone, this may be a read error. This rearrangement joins TRBV9 to TRBJ2-1; D gene ambiguous. The CDR3 sequence is 12 residues long. V lost 0 bases, J lost 8 bases, and 6 bases lay in between. CDR1 SGDLS and CDR2 YYNGEE come from the germline V gene. Here the CDR3 reads CASSVGYYEQFF. The CDR3 nucleotides read TGTGCCAGCAGCGTAGGGTACTATGAGCAGTTCTTC.

This clonotype occurred a few times. The chain couples TRBV21-1 to TRBJ2-7; the table's D call TRBD1 went unverified against the DNA. TRBV21-1 is a recognized pseudogene. This CDR3 spans 15 amino acids. The CDR3, as DNA: TGTGCCAGCAGCAAGGGGGGCCCCAGGGCCTACGAGCAGTACGTC. Translation gives CASSKGGPRAYEQYV.

This clonotype was observed a few times. The V call is TRBV5-4, the J call TRBJ2-7; 10 nucleotides line up with TRBD2. With 0 bases clipped from V and 5 bases from J, the junction kept 2 bases outside the gene matches. The CDR3 loop spans 14 amino acids. Germline values: CDR1 SGHNT, CDR2 YYREEE (reference sequence). The CDR3 region has the DNA TGTGCCAGCAGCTTGGATAGCGGGGGGAACGAGCAGTACTTC. It encodes CASSLDSGGNEQYF.

The chain employs TRBV4-1 and TRBJ1-2, with D unresolved. The V end was cut by 0 bases, the J end by 4 bases, with 15 bases between. Per the germline V gene, CDR1 is MGHRA and CDR2 is YSYEKL. The CDR3 runs to 16 residues. DNA of the CDR3: TGCGCCAGCAGCCAAGAAGTCCTCCCGGGATCCTATGGCTACACCTTC. Amino acid sequence: CASSQEVLPGSYGYTF.

In nucleotides, the CDR3 is TGTGCCAGCAGTCGAGTTCAAAGGACAGGTGCACAAGAGACCCAGTACTTC. Its translation is CASSRVQRTGAQETQYF. The chain combines TRBV6-2 or TRBV6-3 with TRBJ2-5; 7 bases align to TRBD1. Looked up from germline, CDR1 is MNHEY and CDR2 is SVGEGT. The J segment lost 2 bases and the V segment lost 5 bases, leaving 14 bases of the junction unmatched. This CDR3 region has 17 residues.

This clonotype was seen more than once but under ten times. This chain connects TRBV7-2 to TRBJ2-4; 8 bases match TRBD2. CDR3 length equals 18 residues. Germline V gives CDR1 SGHTA, CDR2 FQGNSA. Trimming took 3 bases from V and 0 from J; bases not matched to a gene: 10. CDR3 sequence (DNA): TGTGCCAGCAGCTTGGGACTAAGCGGGGGAGTAGCCAAAAACATTCAGTACTTC. Amino acid sequence: CASSLGLSGGVAKNIQYF.

The rearrangement joins TRBV23-1 to TRBJ1-4; D unclear. TRBV23-1 is noted as an ORF with a role that remains uncertain. This CDR3 is 16 amino acids long. V gave up 3 bases and J gave up 4 bases, with 15 bases separating them. CDR3 residues: CASSQMAGANNEKLFF. The CDR3 DNA sequence: TGCGCCAGCAGTCAGATGGCAGGAGCCAATAATGAAAAACTGTTTTTT.

The sample holds many counts of this clonotype. The chain links TRBV27 to TRBJ2-7, with D perhaps TRBD2 (5 bases). V was cut by 4 bases and J by 4 bases, with 14 bases left in between. The V gene's germline CDR1 is MNHEY and CDR2 SMNVEV (reference sequence). The CDR3 consists of 14 residues. CDR3 in amino acids: CASSSYGLVYEQYF. The DNA of the CDR3 is TGTGCCAGCAGTTCCTATGGACTCGTGTACGAGCAGTACTTC.

This clonotype was detected a few times. The chain uses TRBV20-1 and TRBJ2-4; 7 bases fit TRBD1. The CDR3 is made up of 19 amino acids. V dropped 4 bases and J dropped 0; count of bases not matched to a gene: 18. The V gene's germline CDR1 is DFQATT and CDR2 SNEGSKA (reference sequence). As DNA, the CDR3 is TGCAGTGCTACCCCGCTGGGGGACAGACGTACCAGAGCCAAAAACATTCAGTACTTC. Its translation: CSATPLGDRRTRAKNIQYF.